A single TCR beta chain is shown here with its context. Its antigen is currently unknown. This sample stems from a study of T cell responses to AZD1222 COVID-19 vaccine. Study-wide results and caveats: Among the donors, most were white British and more were female, and clonal diversity was possibly underestimated. Researchers took repertoire samples only after the peak T cell response had come.

This table comes from immunoSEQ multiplex PCR, and its TCRdb copy is limited to in-frame clones, with some not included. The table includes 140,000 to 150,000 clones, around 87% detected once. Trimming removed 5 bases at V and 1 base at J, with 9 bases between. Per the germline V gene, CDR1 is SGHRS and CDR2 is YFSETQ. The CDR3 spans 13 residues. The chain couples TRBV5-1 to TRBJ2-5, with unresolved D. This TCR was recovered from an adult in good health. The material sequenced was peripheral blood, taken on day 0 of AZD1222 vaccination. The CDR3 region has the DNA TGCGCCAGCAGTTACGGTCTCCAAGAGACCCAGTACTTC. Translating it yields CASSYGLQETQYF.